The next 25 T cell receptor beta chains were all read from a single sample in a study of metastatic and nonmetastatic thyroid tumors. No treatment had been given to any patient before thyroid surgery. TCRdb used MiXCR to call clones anew from the PCR reads. The sample comprises approximately 90,000 clones, about an eighth of which are singletons, and approximately 10% rests with the top ten. The sequenced material came from blood. The receptors stem from a female donor with papillary thyroid cancer or a benign thyroid nodule (not recorded which). Some clones in this sample may be carry-over from other donors' samples.

Note on this clone: A much larger clone differs from this one at a single base, so this may be a read error. Other DNA sequences in this specimen translate into the identical CDR3. The chain couples TRBV14 to TRBJ1-1, with D possibly matching TRBD1 (5 bases). V lost 2 bases, J lost 5 bases, and 15 bases lay in between. This CDR3 spans 15 amino acids. Germline loops: CDR1 SGHDN, CDR2 FVKESK. CDR3 loop: CASSQLFWGATEAFF. The CDR3 DNA reads as TGTGCCAGCAGCCAACTCTTCTGGGGCGCGACTGAAGCTTTCTTT.

Many counts were recorded for this clone. The chain recombines TRBV28 with TRBJ1-5; TRBD1 matches 7 bases. Per the germline V gene, CDR1 is MDHEN and CDR2 is SYDVKM. J was trimmed by 4 bases and V by 5 bases; bases with no gene match: 11. The CDR3 length is 16 residues. CDR3 residues: CASSRIQGGANQPQHF. The DNA for the CDR3 is TGTGCCAGCAGTCGTATCCAGGGGGGGGCGAATCAGCCCCAGCATTTT. The variable domain in full, with the rest retrieved from reference TRBV28 and TRBJ1-5, is DVKVTQSSRYLVKRTGEKVFLECVQDMDHENMFWYRQDPGLGLRLIYFSYDVKMKEKGDIPEGYSVSREKKERFSLILESASTNQTSMYLCASSRIQGGANQPQHFGDGTRLSIL.

This clone was counted between two and nine times. Other DNA sequences in this specimen translate into the identical CDR3. The V call is TRBV28, the J call TRBJ2-5; a weak D match, TRBD1 (6 bases). Germline loops: CDR1 MDHEN, CDR2 SYDVKM. The CDR3 runs 14 residues. Trimming cost V 3 bases and J 11 bases, with 19 bases left between them. The CDR3 DNA reads TGTGCCAGCAGTTTCCGGGACCCCATGGGGGCACAGTACTTC. It yields the protein CASSFRDPMGAQYF.

This clone showed up just a few times. The gene calls are TRBV5-5 and TRBJ1-5; D unclear. The CDR3 spans 13 residues. The V end lost 1 base, the J end lost 6 bases, and 8 bases lay between the germline ends. The germline V gene encodes CDR1 SGHKS and CDR2 YYEKEE (reference sequence). CDR3 bases: TGTGCCAGCAGCTTGCCGGGAATTCAGCCCCAGCATTTT. It encodes CASSLPGIQPQHF.

V usage is TRBV6-1 and J usage is TRBJ2-7; 10 bases are shared with TRBD2. V gave up 3 bases and J gave up 1 base; unmatched junction bases: 12. Germline CDR1 reads MNHNS; CDR2 reads SASEGT. The CDR3 is 18 residues long. CDR3 loop: CASSEHLAGVFFSYEQYF. The CDR3 coding sequence is TGTGCCAGCAGTGAGCATCTAGCGGGAGTATTCTTTTCCTACGAGCAGTACTTC.

This clone was observed many times. CDR3 coding DNA: TGTGCCAGTGTCGGACTAGCGGGAGGGCCGTACAATGAGCAGTTCTTC. Amino acid sequence: CASVGLAGGPYNEQFF. V and J are TRBV19 and TRBJ2-1, with 15 positions matching TRBD2. This CDR3 is 16 amino acids long. V was pared by 8 bases and J by 4 bases, with 6 bases of the junction left unmatched. Germline V CDR1 and CDR2: LNHDA, SQIVND (reference sequence).

This clone came up many times. V and J are TRBV9 and TRBJ2-7, with D possibly matching TRBD2 (5 bases). The V end lost 0 bases, the J end lost 6 bases, and 16 bases lay between the germline ends. This CDR3 has 15 residues. CDR1 is SGDLS, CDR2 YYNGEE, per germline. The CDR3 loop is CASSVGRFNRGEQYF. DNA of the CDR3: TGTGCCAGCAGCGTAGGAAGGTTTAATCGGGGCGAGCAGTACTTC.

Notes on this clone: This sequence may be a read error, since a much larger clone differs from it by one base. This chain joins TRBV6-5 and TRBJ2-1, with D uncertain. The CDR3 sequence is 15 residues long. Germline V lookup: CDR1 MNHEY, CDR2 SVGAGI. The chain's CDR3 is CTSSYGGPSYNEQFF. CDR3 sequence (DNA): TGTACCAGCAGTTATGGTGGTCCGTCCTACAATGAGCAGTTCTTC.

This clone showed up just a few times. A much more abundant neighbour one base away suggests this may be a read error. This sequence joins TRBV19 and TRBJ2-1; D is uncertain. From germline, CDR1 is LNHDA and CDR2 SQIVND (reference sequence). The CDR3 length is 13 residues. V was trimmed by 11 bases and J by 3 bases, leaving 14 bases between them. The CDR3 sequence: CAVGRVDYNEQFF. CDR3 DNA sequence: TGTGCCGTCGGACGAGTGGACTACAATGAGCAGTTCTTC. The whole variable domain, remainder taken from reference TRBV19 and TRBJ2-1, is DGGITQSPKYLFRKEGQNVTLSCEQNLNHDAMYWYRQDPGQGLRLIYYSQIVNDFQKGDIAEGYSVSREKKESFPLTVTSAQKNPTAFYLCAVGRVDYNEQFFGPGTRLTVL.

This clone was detected ten times or more. The chain carries TRBV30 and TRBJ1-1; D gene uncertain. There are 16 residues in the CDR3. Looked up from germline, CDR1 is GTSNPN and CDR2 is SVGIG (reference sequence). V gave up 1 base and J gave up 1 base, with 16 bases separating them. For the CDR3, the DNA is TGTGCCTGGAGTGAATTGACCCTATACCGGAACACTGAAGCTTTCTTT. Translating it yields CAWSELTLYRNTEAFF. The entire variable domain, with the rest obtained from reference TRBV30 and TRBJ1-1, is as follows: SQTIHQWPATLVQPVGSPLSLECTVEGTSNPNLYWYRQAAGRGLQLLFYSVGIGQISSEVPQNLSASRPQDRQFILSSKKLLLSDSGFYLCAWSELTLYRNTEAFFGQGTRLTVV.

Many counts were recorded for this clone. The chain couples TRBV29-1 to TRBJ1-1, with D perhaps matching TRBD1 (6 bases). CDR1 is SQVTM and CDR2 is ANQGSEA in the germline V gene. The CDR3 is 10 residues long. Trimming stripped 3 bases from V and 10 bases from J, with 9 bases between. CDR3 protein: CSVDGRGAFF. The CDR3 nucleotides are TGCAGCGTTGATGGCAGGGGAGCTTTCTTT.

The rearrangement links TRBV30 to TRBJ1-4; 7 bases align to TRBD1. The germline CDR1 and CDR2 sequences are GTSNPN and SVGIG (reference sequence). The CDR3 loop spans 16 amino acids. Trimming at V came to 0 bases and at J to 8 bases, leaving 12 bases not matched to a gene. CDR3 residues: CAWSVVGQLRGEKLFF. The CDR3 nucleotides read TGTGCCTGGAGTGTGGTGGGACAGCTACGAGGGGAAAAACTGTTTTTT.

Ten or more counts support this clone. Distinct nucleotide sequences in the sample also encode this CDR3. This sequence joins TRBV28 and TRBJ2-2; possible D gene TRBD2, 5 bases. The CDR3 consists of 15 residues. The V gene's germline CDR1 is MDHEN and CDR2 SYDVKM. Trimming removed 5 bases at V and 2 bases at J, with 12 bases between. The CDR3 spells CASSPPLANTGELFF. In nucleotides, the CDR3 is TGTGCCAGCAGTCCCCCTCTAGCTAACACCGGGGAGCTGTTTTTT.

In this sample, this clone turned up many times. The V and J genes are TRBV9 and TRBJ2-2; D uncertain. V lost 4 bases, J lost 1 base, and 5 bases lay in between. The CDR3 covers 13 residues. Germline CDR1 is SGDLS and CDR2 is YYNGEE. The CDR3 sequence is CASSKRNTGELFF. The CDR3 DNA sequence: TGTGCCAGCAGCAAACGGAACACCGGGGAGCTGTTTTTT.

This chain links TRBV4-1 with TRBJ2-7, with 12 positions matching TRBD2. The germline CDR1 and CDR2 sequences are MGHRA and YSYEKL. V shed 4 bases, J shed 5 bases, and the junction held 6 bases outside the gene matches. The CDR3 has 15 amino acids. As DNA, the CDR3 is TGCGCCAGCAGCCCCCGACTAGCGGGGGCCCACGAGCAGTACTTC. Translated, it gives CASSPRLAGAHEQYF.

Ten or more counts support this clone. V and J are TRBV27 and TRBJ2-3; D is unresolved. CDR1 MNHEY and CDR2 SMNVEV come from the germline V gene (reference sequence). This CDR3 comprises 16 residues. With 1 base removed from V and 6 bases from J, the gap between germline ends came to 17 bases. The CDR3 nucleotides read TGTGCCAGCAGTTTATTAGGTTCGCCAGCTGTCGATACGCAGTATTTT. The encoded protein is CASSLLGSPAVDTQYF.

At least ten counts were recorded for this clone. The rearrangement uses TRBV20-1 and TRBJ2-7, with D possibly being TRBD2 (7 bases). Trimming removed 6 bases from V and 2 bases from J, with 20 bases in between. Germline loops: CDR1 DFQATT, CDR2 SNEGSKA (reference sequence). The CDR3 is 15 amino acids. The CDR3 loop is CSALKGRGAAYEQYF. The DNA of the CDR3 is TGCAGTGCCCTCAAGGGCCGGGGGGCCGCCTACGAGCAGTACTTC.

The sample holds many counts of this clone. The J gene is TRBJ2-1, the V gene TRBV11-1; 10 bases align to TRBD2. The germline gives CDR1 SGHAT, CDR2 FQDESV (reference sequence). Losses at the gene ends were 5 bases for V and 5 bases for J; bases not matched to a gene: 6. The CDR3 has 15 residues. The CDR3 DNA is TGTGCCAGCAGCGAGAGGACTAGCGGACACAATGAGCAGTTCTTC. Translated: CASSERTSGHNEQFF.

As for this clone: Its ends do not fully match the called genes, so a read error is possible. The V gene is TRBV6-2 or TRBV6-3, the J gene TRBJ2-2; TRBD1 is a possible D gene (5 bases). Germline CDR1 is MNHEY and CDR2 is SVGEGT. This CDR3 is built from 14 residues. The CDR3 coding sequence is TGTGCCAGCATTTACTCCCAGACAGTCGGGGAGCTGTTTTTT. Translation: CASIYSQTVGELFF.

This clone was detected ten times or more. The chain joins TRBV7-9 to TRBJ2-5; 11 bases are a match to TRBD1. This CDR3 is built from 15 residues. Trimming at V came to 5 bases and at J to 6 bases, leaving 8 bases not matched to a gene. Germline V gives CDR1 SEHNR, CDR2 FQNEAQ (reference sequence). CDR3 DNA: TGTGCCAGCAGCCCCGGGACAGGGGGGTGGCAGACCCAGTACTTC. It yields the protein CASSPGTGGWQTQYF. The whole variable domain, remainder taken from reference TRBV7-9 and TRBJ2-5, is DTGVSQNPRHKITKRGQNVTFRCDPISEHNRLYWYRQTLGQGPEFLTYFQNEAQLEKSRLLSDRFSAERPKGSFSTLEIQRTEQGDSAMYLCASSPGTGGWQTQYFGPGTRLLVL.

In its sample, this clone was seen many times. CDR3 region: CASSRQGAGGNQPQHF. For the CDR3, the DNA is TGTGCCAGCAGCCGCCAGGGGGCGGGTGGCAATCAGCCCCAGCATTTT. V gene TRBV27 combines with J gene TRBJ1-5; 8 positions agree with TRBD1. Germline V lookup: CDR1 MNHEY, CDR2 SMNVEV (reference sequence). V was pared by 6 bases and J by 2 bases, with 9 bases of the junction left unmatched. The CDR3 consists of 16 residues.

This clone was observed many times. This chain joins TRBV3-1 and TRBJ1-4; a weak D match, TRBD1 (5 bases). The CDR3 covers 13 residues. Looked up from germline, CDR1 is LGHDT and CDR2 is YNNKEL (reference sequence). The V end lost 3 bases, the J end lost 14 bases, and 16 bases lay between the germline ends. CDR3 sequence reads: CASSQGDRGRLFF. CDR3 in DNA: TGTGCCAGCAGCCAGGGGGACCGGGGAAGGCTGTTTTTT.

This clone was found many times. At the DNA level, this CDR3 is encoded by other sequences in the same sample as well. The rearrangement links TRBV29-1 to TRBJ2-7; 10 nucleotides agree with TRBD1. CDR1 SQVTM and CDR2 ANQGSEA come from the germline V gene. V lost 5 bases to trimming and J lost 3 bases; unmatched junction nucleotides: 13. The CDR3 length is 16 residues. CDR3 in amino acids: CSVYTPGTGALYEQYF. In DNA, the CDR3 is TGCAGCGTTTATACTCCCGGGACAGGGGCCCTCTACGAGCAGTACTTC.

This clone has ten or more counts. The chain is built from TRBV18 and TRBJ2-3; the D gene is possibly TRBD1 (6 bases). CDR1 and CDR2 from the germline V gene are KGHSH and LQKENI. Trimming pared 4 bases from V and 1 base from J, leaving 21 bases between. This CDR3 has 18 amino acids. CDR3 sequence (DNA): TGTGCCAGCTCACGCTCGTTTACAGGGATAACAGGCACAGATACGCAGTATTTT. Its protein is CASSRSFTGITGTDTQYF.

Ten or more counts support this clone. V is TRBV14 and J is TRBJ2-7, with 7 positions matching TRBD1. Per the germline V gene, CDR1 is SGHDN and CDR2 is FVKESK. The CDR3 is made up of 14 amino acids. V shed 1 base and J 6 bases; nucleotides not matched to a gene: 6. The CDR3: CASSQVRQGGEQYF. The CDR3, as DNA: TGTGCCAGCAGCCAAGTAAGACAGGGCGGCGAGCAGTACTTC.